Sequencing of this T cell receptor (beta chain) was carried out in a study of T cells in Graves' hyperthyroidism and ophthalmopathy. Study-level findings and limits: Most expanded thyroid clonotypes above 0.001 also appeared in blood.

Template material for amplifying TCR beta CDR3 regions consisted of RNA transcripts. HTBI primers were the set used in a first-round RT-PCR of the TCR CDR3. TCRdb passed the multiplex PCR reads through MiXCR, listing each CDR3 protein once. Of approximately 720,000 distinct CDR3 sequences in the sample, roughly 20% were seen once. The CDR3 runs to 15 residues. V was trimmed by 6 bases and J by 4 bases, leaving 16 bases between them. Germline V gene lookup returns CDR1 MNHNS and CDR2 SASEGT. The sample holds a few counts of this clonotype. Antigen: not known. From less than 13 ml of fresh peripheral blood, PBMCs were isolated.

Input material: blood. This clonotype was obtained from a woman in her 50s with Graves' hyperthyroidism that later progressed to Graves' ophthalmopathy. The rearrangement uses TRBV6-1 and TRBJ1-5, with a weak D call TRBD1 (5 bases). In DNA, the CDR3 is TGTGCCAGCAGCCCCTCAGGGTTTGAGAATCAGCCCCAGCATTTT. Translation gives CASSPSGFENQPQHF.